Below, one T cell receptor beta chain is given with its context. The antigen is undetermined. CD45RO negativity and positive selection for CCR7 defined naive CD8 cells, a population that excluded terminally differentiated effector memory CD45RA+ cells. Adult donors, all healthy and HIV-negative, had no recent acute infections or vaccinations. CDR1 and CDR2 (germline): MNHNS, SASEGT. The CDR3 is made up of 13 amino acids. Trimming stripped 5 bases from V and 1 base from J, with 8 bases between. Repertoires were generated with immunoSEQ multiplex PCR, while TCRdb's copy carries only in-frame clones and drops some. The sample shows about 580,000 clones, 95% to 98% of them seen only once. The data stem from a study of shared clonotypes between healthy human individuals. Study-wide background: The composition of the donors was a couple of women and three men aged 18 to 49. Study-level results: In a handful of donors, approximately 5% of naive CD4 clonotypes appeared in common. Naive subsets typically showed greater estimated richness than memory subsets.

Sequencing used naive CD8+ T cells sorted from blood. V gene TRBV6-1 combines with J gene TRBJ1-1; D gene uncertain. The sequence derives from a man aged 25 to 45 in good health. This CDR3 is CASSLVGNTEAFF. CDR3 nucleotides: TGTGCCAGCAGTCTAGTGGGGAACACTGAAGCTTTCTTT.